These 8 T cell receptor beta chains came from one sample sequenced in a study of cytomegalovirus exposure and HLA in healthy donors. Use of 60 Vbeta and 13 Jbeta primers characterized the PCR. Some clones are missing from TCRdb's copy, which holds only in-frame ones; the method was immunoSEQ multiplex PCR. This table holds about 54,000 clones. Material for sequencing was PBMCs. These receptors were obtained from a middle-aged woman in good health and CMV-seronegative.

The J gene is TRBJ1-1, the V gene TRBV7-2, with D tentatively TRBD1 (5 bases). CDR1 is SGHTA, CDR2 FQGNSA, per germline. This CDR3 has 13 amino acids. With 4 bases removed from V and 4 bases from J, the gap between germline ends came to 10 bases. CDR3 DNA: TGTGCCAGCAGCTCACAGGTGGCCACTGAAGCTTTCTTT. Translating gives CASSSQVATEAFF. The variable domain in full, completed from reference TRBV7-2 and TRBJ1-1, reads GAGVSQSPSNKVTEKGKDVELRCDPISGHTALYWYRQSLGQGLEFLIYFQGNSAPDKSGLPSDRFSAERTGGSVSTLTIQRTQQEDSAVYLCASSSQVATEAFFGQGTRLTVV.

V and J are TRBV5-4 and TRBJ2-7; the D gene is possibly TRBD1 (5 bases). Germline CDR1 SGHNT, CDR2 YYREEE (reference sequence). The CDR3 is 15 residues long. Trimming left V 0 bases short and J 5 bases short, with 15 bases between. CDR3 protein: CASSLESGWLNEQYF. The CDR3 DNA follows: TGTGCCAGCAGCTTGGAGTCAGGGTGGTTAAACGAGCAGTACTTC.

The chain is built from TRBV19 and TRBJ1-4; D is ambiguous. The CDR3 is 12 amino acids. The germline V gene encodes CDR1 LNHDA and CDR2 SQIVND (reference sequence). The V end lost 5 bases, the J end lost 8 bases, and 9 bases lay between the germline ends. CDR3 residues: CASSLSREKLFF. As DNA, the CDR3 is TGTGCCAGTAGTTTATCGCGGGAAAAACTGTTTTTT.

About this clone: Other nucleotide sequences from this sample produce the same CDR3. The chain employs TRBV18 and TRBJ2-5; 7 nucleotides align to TRBD1. The CDR3 covers 13 residues. J was trimmed by 5 bases and V by 2 bases; bases with no gene match: 2. From germline, CDR1 is KGHSH and CDR2 LQKENI. The CDR3 DNA reads TGTGCCAGCTCACCATTACAGGGGGAGACCCAGTACTTC. Amino acid sequence: CASSPLQGETQYF.

The chain has TRBV29-1 and TRBJ2-7; the D gene is possibly TRBD1 (5 bases). V dropped 6 bases and J dropped 5 bases, with 14 bases sitting between them. This CDR3 has 12 amino acids. The germline gives CDR1 SQVTM, CDR2 ANQGSEA. The CDR3 reads CSVVAGIHEQYF. The CDR3 nucleotides read TGCAGCGTCGTTGCAGGGATCCACGAGCAGTACTTC.

The chain joins TRBV5-4 to TRBJ1-5, with D tentatively TRBD1 (5 bases). Germline loops: CDR1 SGHNT, CDR2 YYREEE (reference sequence). The CDR3 totals 13 residues. V was shortened by 3 bases and J by 4 bases, with 8 bases between the two germline ends. CDR3 nucleotides: TGTGCCAGCAGCTACGGACAAAATCAGCCCCAGCATTTT. It translates to CASSYGQNQPQHF.

The chain carries TRBV5-1 and TRBJ1-2; 10 nucleotides line up with TRBD1. The CDR3 runs to 16 residues. The junction had 7 bases not matched to a gene; V was cut back by 1 base and J by 4 bases. Germline CDR1 reads SGHRS; CDR2 reads YFSETQ. This CDR3 reads CASSLRDRGRIYGYTF. The DNA for the CDR3 is TGCGCCAGCAGCTTGCGCGACAGGGGGCGTATCTATGGCTACACCTTC.

The chain uses TRBV6-5 and TRBJ1-1; the D gene is possibly TRBD1 (5 bases). From germline, CDR1 is MNHEY and CDR2 SVGAGI. The CDR3 runs 16 residues. V was trimmed by 2 bases and J by 12 bases, leaving 25 bases between them. CDR3 nucleotide sequence: TGTGCCAGCAGTTACACGAGGGGTCGGAGACTAGAGGGAACTTTCTTT. Its translation is CASSYTRGRRLEGTFF.